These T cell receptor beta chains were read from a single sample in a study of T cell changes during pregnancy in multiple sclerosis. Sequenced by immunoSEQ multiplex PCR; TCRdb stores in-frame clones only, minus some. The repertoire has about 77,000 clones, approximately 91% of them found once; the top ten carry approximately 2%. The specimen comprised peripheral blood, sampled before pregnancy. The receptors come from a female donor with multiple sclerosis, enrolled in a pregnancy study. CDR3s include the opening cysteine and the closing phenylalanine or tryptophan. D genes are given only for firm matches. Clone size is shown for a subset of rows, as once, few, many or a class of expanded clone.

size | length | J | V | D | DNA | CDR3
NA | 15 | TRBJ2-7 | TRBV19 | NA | TGTGCCAGTAGTATACCCGCAGCAGGGACCTACGAGCAGTACTTC | CASSIPAAGTYEQYF
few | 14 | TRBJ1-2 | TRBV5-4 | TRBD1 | TGTGCCAGCAGCTCGGGACAGTCGAACTATGGCTACACCTTC | CASSSGQSNYGYTF
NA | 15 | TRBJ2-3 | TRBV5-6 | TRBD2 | TGTGCCAGCAAGGCTAGCGGGGGGGGAGGAGATACGCAGTATTTT | CASKASGGGGDTQYF
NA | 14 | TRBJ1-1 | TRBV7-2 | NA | TGTGCCAGCAGCTTAGGTGTAGGACAGATGGGCGCTTTCTTT | CASSLGVGQMGAFF
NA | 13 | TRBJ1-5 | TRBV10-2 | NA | TGCGCCAGCAGTGTCGACAGTGACCAGCCCCAGCATTTT | CASSVDSDQPQHF
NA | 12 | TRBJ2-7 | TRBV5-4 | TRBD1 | TGTGCCAGCCAGGGACAGTCCTACGAGCAGTACTTC | CASQGQSYEQYF
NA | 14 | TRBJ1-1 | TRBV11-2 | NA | TGTGCCAGCAGCTTGGAGAGGTTGGTCGCTGAAGCTTTCTTT | CASSLERLVAEAFF
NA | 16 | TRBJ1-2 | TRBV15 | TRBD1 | TGTGCCACCAGCAGAGGAGGGACAGGGCGATTTACCGGCTACACCTTC | CATSRGGTGRFTGYTF
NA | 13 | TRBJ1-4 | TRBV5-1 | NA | TGCGCCAGCAGGGACTCAGGGGTCGAAAAACTGTTTTTT | CASRDSGVEKLFF
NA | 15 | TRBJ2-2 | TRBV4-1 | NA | TGCGCCAGCAGCCAAGTAACGGTGAACACCGGGGAGCTGTTTTTT | CASSQVTVNTGELFF
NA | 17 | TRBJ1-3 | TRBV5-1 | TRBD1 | TGCGCCAGCAGCTTGATTTCTGCCGGGACAGCTGGAAACACCATATATTTT | CASSLISAGTAGNTIYF
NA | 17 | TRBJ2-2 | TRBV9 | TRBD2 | TGTGCCAGCAGCCAGCCGGGACTAGCGGGCCAGACCGGGGAGCTGTTTTTT | CASSQPGLAGQTGELFF
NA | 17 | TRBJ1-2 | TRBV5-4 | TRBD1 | TGTGCCAGCAGCTTGGCGGCAGGGGGCGCAGGCACCTATGGCTACACCTTC | CASSLAAGGAGTYGYTF
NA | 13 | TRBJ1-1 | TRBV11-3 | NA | TGTGCCAGCAGCTCGGGGTTGAACACTGAAGCTTTCTTT | CASSSGLNTEAFF
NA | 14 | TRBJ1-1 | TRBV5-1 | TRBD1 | TGCGCCAGCAGCCGGGGACAGGGCCTCACTGAAGCTTTCTTT | CASSRGQGLTEAFF
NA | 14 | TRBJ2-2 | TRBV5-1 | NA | TGCGCCAGCAGCTTGGGAACATACACCGGGGAGCTGTTTTTT | CASSLGTYTGELFF